The rows below give T cell receptor beta chains drawn from one sample of a study of T cell responses to AZD1222 COVID-19 vaccine. The repertoire was sequenced with immunoSEQ multiplex PCR; TCRdb's copy has only in-frame clones and lacks some. The data hold 150,000 or so clones, with 90% observed a single time. The sequencing used peripheral blood, collected on day 0 of AZD1222 vaccination. These receptors were collected from an adult in good health. The CDR3 runs from the conserved cysteine through the conserved F or W. Fields, in order: clone size, D gene, J gene, V gene, CDR3 protein, CDR3 DNA. D genes are given only for firm matches. Size tells how often a clone was seen (once, few, many) or the class of an expanded clone, and some rows leave it out.

clone_size: .; d_call: .; j_call: TRBJ1-1; v_call: TRBV2; cdr3_aa: CASFPAQVNTEAFF; cdr3_nt: TGTGCCAGTTTCCCGGCACAGGTGAACACTGAAGCTTTCTTT
clone_size: .; d_call: .; j_call: TRBJ1-1; v_call: TRBV29-1; cdr3_aa: CSGLYSLGGTEAFF; cdr3_nt: TGCAGCGGCTTATACTCTCTAGGGGGGACTGAAGCTTTCTTT
clone_size: .; d_call: .; j_call: TRBJ1-6; v_call: TRBV19; cdr3_aa: CASSPGRRSGGISPLHF; cdr3_nt: TGTGCCAGTAGTCCAGGACGGAGAAGCGGAGGGATTTCACCCCTCCACTTT
clone_size: .; d_call: .; j_call: TRBJ1-5; v_call: TRBV5-1; cdr3_aa: CASSLVGDSNQPQHF; cdr3_nt: TGCGCCAGCAGCTTGGTGGGAGATAGCAATCAGCCCCAGCATTTT
clone_size: .; d_call: TRBD1; j_call: TRBJ1-2; v_call: TRBV30; cdr3_aa: CAWSPTGDYYGYTF; cdr3_nt: TGTGCCTGGAGTCCGACAGGGGACTACTATGGCTACACCTTC
clone_size: .; d_call: .; j_call: TRBJ1-5; v_call: TRBV7-2; cdr3_aa: CASSPGRLQPQHF; cdr3_nt: TGTGCCAGCAGCCCCGGACGGCTACAGCCCCAGCATTTT
clone_size: .; d_call: .; j_call: TRBJ1-4; v_call: TRBV4-2; cdr3_aa: CASSQLRGAQGKLFF; cdr3_nt: TGTGCCAGCAGCCAACTCCGGGGGGCGCAGGGAAAACTGTTTTTT
clone_size: .; d_call: .; j_call: TRBJ1-2; v_call: TRBV28; cdr3_aa: CASSSGDGLFYGYTF; cdr3_nt: TGTGCCAGCAGTTCAGGGGACGGTCTATTCTATGGCTACACCTTC
clone_size: .; d_call: .; j_call: TRBJ1-6; v_call: TRBV28; cdr3_aa: CASSDLVGLPLHF; cdr3_nt: TGTGCCAGTTCGGACCTGGTGGGTCTGCCCCTCCACTTT
clone_size: .; d_call: TRBD2; j_call: TRBJ2-3; v_call: TRBV15; cdr3_aa: CATSRDQWTSDHTDTQYF; cdr3_nt: TGTGCCACCAGCAGAGATCAATGGACTAGCGATCACACAGATACGCAGTATTTT
clone_size: .; d_call: .; j_call: TRBJ2-7; v_call: TRBV21-1; cdr3_aa: CATPRSGGSYEQYF; cdr3_nt: TGTGCCACCCCCAGGTCAGGGGGCTCTTACGAGCAGTACTTC
clone_size: .; d_call: .; j_call: TRBJ1-3; v_call: TRBV7-2; cdr3_aa: CASSSLWRGPGNTIYF; cdr3_nt: TGTGCCAGCAGCTCTCTCTGGCGGGGGCCAGGAAACACCATATATTTT
clone_size: .; d_call: .; j_call: TRBJ1-6; v_call: TRBV18; cdr3_aa: CASSPQGGNNSPLHF; cdr3_nt: TGTGCCAGCTCACCACAGGGTGGTAATAATTCACCCCTCCACTTT
clone_size: .; d_call: .; j_call: TRBJ2-7; v_call: TRBV5-1; cdr3_aa: CASSLAGQGSYEQYF; cdr3_nt: TGCGCCAGCAGCTTGGCCGGACAAGGGTCCTACGAGCAGTACTTC
clone_size: .; d_call: .; j_call: TRBJ2-1; v_call: TRBV3-1/TRBV3-2; cdr3_aa: CASSQAGRGPEEFF; cdr3_nt: TGTGCCAGCAGCCAAGCGGGCAGGGGCCCCGAGGAGTTCTTC
clone_size: once; d_call: .; j_call: TRBJ1-1; v_call: TRBV4-1; cdr3_aa: CASSQEKVGKVAGAFF; cdr3_nt: TGCGCCAGCAGCCAAGAGAAGGTAGGGAAAGTGGCTGGAGCTTTCTTT
clone_size: .; d_call: TRBD1; j_call: TRBJ1-2; v_call: TRBV2; cdr3_aa: CASSGQGNYGYTF; cdr3_nt: TGTGCCAGCAGCGGACAGGGGAACTATGGCTACACCTTC
clone_size: few; d_call: TRBD1; j_call: TRBJ2-7; v_call: TRBV6-5; cdr3_aa: CASRRDRGAHEQYF; cdr3_nt: TGTGCCAGCAGACGGGACAGGGGGGCCCACGAGCAGTACTTC
clone_size: .; d_call: .; j_call: TRBJ1-4; v_call: TRBV19; cdr3_aa: CASSMAAFNEKLFF; cdr3_nt: TGTGCCAGTAGTATGGCAGCTTTTAATGAAAAACTGTTTTTT
clone_size: once; d_call: .; j_call: TRBJ1-5; v_call: TRBV28; cdr3_aa: CASSSLLQPQHF; cdr3_nt: TGTGCCAGCAGCTCGCTGCTTCAGCCCCAGCATTTT
clone_size: .; d_call: .; j_call: TRBJ1-1; v_call: TRBV7-2; cdr3_aa: CASSLPRGAEAFF; cdr3_nt: TGTGCCAGCAGCTTACCTCGAGGGGCTGAAGCTTTCTTT
clone_size: .; d_call: TRBD1; j_call: TRBJ1-1; v_call: TRBV10-2; cdr3_aa: CASSRQGPTEAFF; cdr3_nt: TGCGCCAGCAGTAGACAGGGCCCCACTGAAGCTTTCTTT
clone_size: .; d_call: .; j_call: TRBJ2-3; v_call: TRBV7-3; cdr3_aa: CASSSRITDTQYF; cdr3_nt: TGTGCCAGCAGCTCCAGAATCACAGATACGCAGTATTTT
clone_size: .; d_call: .; j_call: TRBJ2-1; v_call: TRBV28; cdr3_aa: CASTLRGLLYNEQFF; cdr3_nt: TGTGCCAGCACCCTACGGGGACTTCTTTACAATGAGCAGTTCTTC
clone_size: .; d_call: TRBD1; j_call: TRBJ2-5; v_call: TRBV5-1; cdr3_aa: CASSGTAKETQYF; cdr3_nt: TGCGCCAGCAGCGGGACAGCCAAAGAGACCCAGTACTTC
clone_size: few; d_call: .; j_call: TRBJ1-6; v_call: TRBV19; cdr3_aa: CASSPGVGNSPLHF; cdr3_nt: TGTGCCAGTAGCCCGGGGGTTGGTAATTCACCCCTCCACTTT
clone_size: .; d_call: .; j_call: TRBJ1-1; v_call: TRBV19; cdr3_aa: CASSIEPLEAFF; cdr3_nt: TGTGCCAGTAGTATAGAACCTCTCGAAGCTTTCTTT
clone_size: .; d_call: .; j_call: TRBJ1-1; v_call: TRBV30; cdr3_aa: CAWSPFRTATYTNTEAFF; cdr3_nt: TGTGCCTGGAGCCCCTTCCGCACGGCCACGTATACTAACACTGAAGCTTTCTTT
clone_size: .; d_call: .; j_call: TRBJ1-2; v_call: TRBV2; cdr3_aa: CASSGSYYGYTF; cdr3_nt: TGTGCCAGCAGTGGGTCGTACTATGGCTACACCTTC
clone_size: .; d_call: .; j_call: TRBJ1-6; v_call: TRBV5-4; cdr3_aa: CASSSDSLNSPLHF; cdr3_nt: TGTGCCAGCAGCTCGGACAGTCTGAATTCACCCCTCCACTTT
clone_size: .; d_call: .; j_call: TRBJ1-5; v_call: TRBV7-2; cdr3_aa: CASSTQTNSNQPQHF; cdr3_nt: TGTGCCAGCAGCACCCAGACAAATAGCAATCAGCCCCAGCATTTT
clone_size: .; d_call: .; j_call: TRBJ1-2; v_call: TRBV2; cdr3_aa: CASSPRQDYGYTF; cdr3_nt: TGTGCCAGCAGTCCAAGACAGGATTATGGCTACACCTTC
clone_size: .; d_call: .; j_call: TRBJ1-2; v_call: TRBV12-3/TRBV12-4; cdr3_aa: CASRPFRITGYTF; cdr3_nt: TGTGCCAGCAGACCGTTTCGCATTACGGGCTACACCTTC
clone_size: .; d_call: TRBD1; j_call: TRBJ1-5; v_call: TRBV5-1; cdr3_aa: CASSSGQENQPQHF; cdr3_nt: TGCGCCAGCAGCTCCGGACAGGAGAATCAGCCCCAGCATTTT
clone_size: .; d_call: TRBD1; j_call: TRBJ2-1; v_call: TRBV7-7; cdr3_aa: CASSLEGQGVDEQFF; cdr3_nt: TGTGCTAGCAGCTTAGAGGGACAGGGAGTCGATGAGCAGTTCTTC
clone_size: .; d_call: .; j_call: TRBJ2-7; v_call: TRBV2; cdr3_aa: CASSDTIYEQYF; cdr3_nt: TGTGCCAGCAGTGACACGATCTACGAGCAGTACTTC
clone_size: .; d_call: .; j_call: TRBJ1-4; v_call: TRBV21-1; cdr3_aa: CASSKAGTQENPCEKLFF; cdr3_nt: TGTGCCAGCAGCAAAGCCGGGACACAGGAAAATCCGTGCGAAAAACTGTTTTTT
clone_size: .; d_call: TRBD2; j_call: TRBJ2-3; v_call: TRBV30; cdr3_aa: CAWKQRGGLDTQYF; cdr3_nt: TGTGCCTGGAAACAGCGGGGGGGCTTAGATACGCAGTATTTT
clone_size: .; d_call: TRBD1; j_call: TRBJ1-2; v_call: TRBV29-1; cdr3_aa: CSVDMGQGPPGYGYTF; cdr3_nt: TGCAGCGTTGATATGGGACAGGGTCCGCCGGGCTATGGCTACACCTTC
clone_size: .; d_call: TRBD1; j_call: TRBJ1-6; v_call: TRBV28; cdr3_aa: CASSSPWTGGLNSPLHF; cdr3_nt: TGTGCCAGCAGTTCGCCCTGGACAGGCGGCCTTAATTCACCCCTCCACTTT
clone_size: .; d_call: .; j_call: TRBJ2-1; v_call: TRBV19; cdr3_aa: CASSIASTHNEQFF; cdr3_nt: TGTGCCAGTAGTATAGCGAGCACGCACAATGAGCAGTTCTTC
clone_size: .; d_call: .; j_call: TRBJ2-5; v_call: TRBV6-2/TRBV6-3; cdr3_aa: CASSRGGQTQETQYF; cdr3_nt: TGTGCCAGCAGTAGGGGAGGACAAACCCAAGAGACCCAGTACTTC
clone_size: .; d_call: .; j_call: TRBJ1-3; v_call: TRBV18; cdr3_aa: CASSPGEVAKSGNTIYF; cdr3_nt: TGTGCCAGCTCACCGGGCGAGGTAGCTAAATCTGGAAACACCATATATTTT
clone_size: .; d_call: .; j_call: TRBJ2-7; v_call: TRBV19; cdr3_aa: CASSPGREWYEQYF; cdr3_nt: TGTGCCAGTAGCCCCGGTCGCGAGTGGTACGAGCAGTACTTC
clone_size: .; d_call: .; j_call: TRBJ1-5; v_call: TRBV28; cdr3_aa: CASSLPNHSNQPQHF; cdr3_nt: TGTGCCAGCAGTTTACCCAACCATAGCAATCAGCCCCAGCATTTT
clone_size: .; d_call: .; j_call: TRBJ1-5; v_call: TRBV6-5; cdr3_aa: CASSRDRLNQPQHF; cdr3_nt: TGTGCCAGCAGTCGTGACAGATTAAATCAGCCCCAGCATTTT
clone_size: once; d_call: .; j_call: TRBJ1-1; v_call: TRBV5-1; cdr3_aa: CASSLSPRNTEAFF; cdr3_nt: TGCGCCAGCAGCTTGAGTCCGAGGAACACTGAAGCTTTCTTT
clone_size: .; d_call: TRBD1; j_call: TRBJ1-6; v_call: TRBV28; cdr3_aa: CASYAQEGADSPLHF; cdr3_nt: TGTGCCAGCTACGCTCAGGAGGGGGCGGATTCACCCCTCCACTTT
clone_size: .; d_call: TRBD2; j_call: TRBJ2-5; v_call: TRBV5-1; cdr3_aa: CASSLWAPRGAGETQYF; cdr3_nt: TGCGCCAGCAGCTTGTGGGCCCCGCGGGGGGCCGGAGAGACCCAGTACTTC
clone_size: .; d_call: TRBD2; j_call: TRBJ2-1; v_call: TRBV7-9; cdr3_aa: CASTPPPGLSYNEQFF; cdr3_nt: TGTGCCAGCACCCCGCCCCCGGGACTATCCTACAATGAGCAGTTCTTC
clone_size: .; d_call: .; j_call: TRBJ1-5; v_call: TRBV6-5; cdr3_aa: CASSQGNSNQPQHF; cdr3_nt: TGTGCCAGCAGTCAGGGTAATAGCAATCAGCCCCAGCATTTT
clone_size: few; d_call: .; j_call: TRBJ2-7; v_call: TRBV19; cdr3_aa: CASSIWVTQADYEQYF; cdr3_nt: TGTGCCAGTAGTATATGGGTGACGCAGGCTGACTACGAGCAGTACTTC
clone_size: .; d_call: .; j_call: TRBJ1-2; v_call: TRBV23-1; cdr3_aa: CASSPGHFPNYGYTF; cdr3_nt: TGCGCCAGCAGTCCCGGACACTTCCCTAACTATGGCTACACCTTC
clone_size: once; d_call: .; j_call: TRBJ1-4; v_call: TRBV6-5; cdr3_aa: CASSYSGNSNEKLFF; cdr3_nt: TGTGCCAGCAGTTATTCAGGGAACTCTAATGAAAAACTGTTTTTT
clone_size: .; d_call: .; j_call: TRBJ1-2; v_call: TRBV28; cdr3_aa: CASSLEAYGYTF; cdr3_nt: TGTGCCAGCAGTTTAGAAGCCTATGGCTACACCTTC
clone_size: .; d_call: .; j_call: TRBJ1-4; v_call: TRBV18; cdr3_aa: CASSLDTTNEKLFF; cdr3_nt: TGTGCCAGCTCACTGGATACAACTAATGAAAAACTGTTTTTT
clone_size: .; d_call: .; j_call: TRBJ2-7; v_call: TRBV29-1; cdr3_aa: CSGGGGGTYEQYF; cdr3_nt: TGCAGCGGAGGGGGAGGAGGAACCTACGAGCAGTACTTC